This is a list of T cell receptor beta chains from one sample in a study of T-cell reconstitution after alpha-beta-depleted transplantation in children. MiXCR, applied by TCRdb to the PCR reads, yields one record per CDR3 protein. Of tens of thousands of distinct CDR3 sequences in the sample, nearly 9.5% were seen once. The sample was PBMCs, mostly from graft donor cells, taken 60 days after TCRalphabeta/CD19-depleted stem cell transplant. The source of these receptors is a male patient aged 2-9 years who had a stem cell transplant for chronic granulomatous disease, so the T cells may come from the graft donor. Each CDR3 is given with its conserved first and last residue. A D gene is named only where the DNA matches it firmly. Only part of the rows carry a size: once, few, many, or a class if the clone is expanded.

D gene	V gene	J gene	clone size	CDR3 protein	CDR3 DNA
TRBD2	TRBV7-2	TRBJ2-1	many	CASSLALLAGGNNEQFF	TGTGCCAGCAGCTTAGCCCTTCTAGCGGGAGGTAACAATGAGCAGTTCTTC
NA	TRBV10-2	TRBJ1-5	many	CASSLGLSGNQPQHF	TGCGCCAGCTCGCTGGGTTTATCGGGCAATCAGCCCCAGCATTTT
NA	TRBV10-3	TRBJ2-7	many	CAISESEGEQYF	TGTGCCATCAGTGAGTCTGAGGGCGAGCAGTACTTC
NA	TRBV18	TRBJ2-3	many	CASSRRTDTQYF	TGTGCCAGCTCACGACGAACAGATACGCAGTATTTT
TRBD2	TRBV6-2/TRBV6-3	TRBJ2-7	few	CASSNSDSILMAGVPGEQYF	TGTGCCAGCAGTAACTCGGATAGTATCCTTATGGCGGGAGTTCCGGGAGAGCAGTACTTC
NA	TRBV11-2	TRBJ2-7	NA	CASSWTASYEQYF	TGTGCCAGCAGCTGGACAGCTTCCTACGAGCAGTACTTC
TRBD2	TRBV5-1	TRBJ2-3	few	CASSLRTSGSTDSQYF	TGCGCCAGCAGCTTACGGACTAGCGGGAGCACAGATTCGCAGTATTTT
TRBD1	TRBV20-1	TRBJ2-7	many	CSARDPGQGSYEQYF	TGCAGTGCTAGAGATCCGGGACAGGGTTCCTACGAGCAGTACTTC
NA	TRBV15	TRBJ2-3	few	CATRLGGTDTQYF	TGTGCCACCAGGCTAGGGGGTACAGATACGCAGTATTTT
TRBD2	TRBV7-3	TRBJ2-1	medium-sized	CASSPGLGNEQFF	TGTGCCAGCAGCCCCGGACTAGGCAATGAGCAGTTCTTC